This TCR beta chain was found in a study of CD8+ T cells in alopecia areata (dated by TCRdb to 2017 to 2018). For the wider study: Treated patients were enrolled in an open-label pilot trial of oral tofacitinib, 5 to 10 mg twice daily, for moderate-to-severe alopecia areata. Human TCRbeta sequencing covered scalp tissue and sorted CD4+ and CD8+ peripheral blood T cells from patchy and totalis/universalis alopecia areata patients and healthy controls. Clonality in the scalp was compared among normal scalp (n=4), patchy alopecia areata scalp (n=8), and alopecia totalis/universalis scalp (n=8). RNA was extracted with the PAXgene miRNA kit for fixed scalp, the miRNeasy kit for PBMCs, and the RNeasy kit for mouse skin. In treated patients, disease severity was measured using the SALT score, which gives the percentage of scalp surface area affected. Patients on tofacitinib were biopsied at baseline and after 4 and 24 weeks of treatment, and several of the patients also had a later scalp biopsy. Patients stayed on tofacitinib for 6 to 18 months and then had 6 months of follow-up off drug so that delayed response and recurrence could be assessed. In both human patients and the C3H/HeJ mouse model, the study applied high-throughput TCRbeta sequencing to look at T cell clonal expansion in alopecia areata. immunoSEQ multiplex PCR using 35 Vbeta forward primers and 13 Jbeta reverse primers was used to amplify TCRbeta CDR3 regions. Results and caveats for the whole study, not just this receptor: Because the treated cohort was small and included a single nonresponder, larger studies are needed to assess links between baseline CD8+ expansion and response. Compared with normal scalp, lesional scalp had higher clonality and more expanded CD8+ clones, particularly in alopecia totalis/universalis, a pattern that suggests antigenic drive. Unlike mouse skin, which is dominated by gammadelta T cells, normal human skin has resident alphabeta T cells that are also sequenced, and this complicates analysis of the scalp TCR repertoire. Tofacitinib significantly decreased scalp clonality and the number of expanded CD8+ clones among the top 100 scalp clones. Shared TCR sequences between patients were less evident than in mice, which may be partly attributable to HLA diversity in the patient population. Many expanded lesional clones persisted in scalp and blood during tofacitinib treatment, which may partly explain relapse after stopping treatment.

A few counts support this clone. Its antigen remains undetermined. Base qualities are not at hand, and no much larger clone is one base apart. The label giving this sample's time point can be read as: around 4 weeks on oral tofacitinib. The treatment or condition label, as the study defines it: oral pan-JAK inhibitor, 5-10 mg twice daily. Lesional scalp punch biopsies and peripheral blood were collected from alopecia areata patients. PBMCs were separated by density centrifugation and stained for CD3, CD4 and CD8, after which CD4+ and CD8+ T cells were sorted on a FACSAria. Libraries were constructed by the immunoSEQ multiplex PCR assay. RNA was extracted from all samples and reverse transcribed into cDNA as template for TCR sequencing. First-strand cDNA was synthesized with SuperScript III using a 2:1 mix of oligo-dT and random hexamers. A synthetic immune receptor repertoire was used to assess amplification bias, and residual bias was removed computationally. In the source study's methods: Raw reads were preprocessed for error removal, and CDR3 was defined according to IMGT conventions as running from the conserved cysteine to phenylalanine. Clonality was computed by normalizing Shannon entropy by log2 of the number of productive unique TCRs and subtracting the result from 1. Whether each scalp clone was CD4 or CD8 was inferred by checking scalp TCRbeta sequences against the CD4 and CD8 repertoires from sorted blood. Here the immuneACCESS table is served through TCRdb, limited to in-frame sequences with V and J called. Missing clones are a known gap in these copies; in checked studies unresolved V genes cover under half, and the rest lacks a known reason. V and J calls and clone size are those listed in that table; D and trimming were worked out from the DNA. The sample yields some 150,000 clones; about 85% were counted once. Of the sample, around 14% is held by the ten largest clones.

Between the V and J ends, shortened by 1 base and 7 bases respectively, the junction contains 8 bases. Based on the germline V gene, the CDR1 and CDR2 sequences are SGHDN and FVKESK. From the cysteine through the phenylalanine, the CDR3 covers 13 amino acids. Here the CDR3 DNA is all that survives: 39 bases in frame from base 1. Sequencing was performed on CD8+ T cells sorted from blood, taken at week 4, from a patient treated with tofacitinib. This receptor was taken from a human donor with alopecia areata. The chain is made from TRBV14 and TRBJ2-1; no D gene is confidently identified. For the CDR3, the sequence is CASSQVLGNEQFF. At the DNA level, the sequence is TGTGCCAGCAGCCAAGTCTTGGGAAATGAGCAGTTCTTC.